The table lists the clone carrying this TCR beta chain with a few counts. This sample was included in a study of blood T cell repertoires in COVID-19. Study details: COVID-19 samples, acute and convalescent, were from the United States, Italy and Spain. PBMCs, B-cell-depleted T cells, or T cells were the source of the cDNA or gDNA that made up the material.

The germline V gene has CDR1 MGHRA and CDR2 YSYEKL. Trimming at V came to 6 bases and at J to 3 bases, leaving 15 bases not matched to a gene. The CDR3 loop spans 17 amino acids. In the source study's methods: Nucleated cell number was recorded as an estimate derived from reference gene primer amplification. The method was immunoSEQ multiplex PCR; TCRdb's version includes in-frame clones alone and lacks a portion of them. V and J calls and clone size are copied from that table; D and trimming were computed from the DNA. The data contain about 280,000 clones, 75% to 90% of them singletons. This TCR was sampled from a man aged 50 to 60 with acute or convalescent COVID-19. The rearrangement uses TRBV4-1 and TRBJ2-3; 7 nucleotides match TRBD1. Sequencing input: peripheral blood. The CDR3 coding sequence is TGCGCCAGCAGGAACACCCCTTACAGGGGTTATACAGATACGCAGTATTTT. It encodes CASRNTPYRGYTDTQYF.